The 20 T cell receptor beta chains listed next were all sequenced from one sample in a study of monozygotic twins with inflammatory bowel disease. TCRdb reworked the 5' RACE reads into one entry per CDR3 protein, no DNA. The sample table sets out 300,000 to 350,000 distinct CDR3 sequences. The sample was blood. These receptors were taken from a human donor with ulcerative colitis or Crohn's disease, or a healthy co-twin of an affected twin (not recorded which).

The gene calls are TRBV5-4 and TRBJ2-4; TCRdb lists TRBD1, though no DNA is available to test this call. The CDR3 runs 16 residues. From germline, CDR1 is SGHNT and CDR2 YYREEE (reference sequence). The CDR3 sequence is CASSLDRGTAKNIQYF.

The rearrangement links TRBV7-6 to TRBJ2-2; TCRdb's D gene call, TRBD2, goes unchecked for lack of DNA. This CDR3 comprises 16 residues. Per the germline V gene, CDR1 is SGHVS and CDR2 is FNYEAQ. The CDR3 here is CASSFFREGRAGELFF. The variable domain in full, completed from reference TRBV7-6 and TRBJ2-2, reads GAGVSQSPRYKVTKRGQDVALRCDPISGHVSLYWYRQALGQGPEFLTYFNYEAQQDKSGLPNDRFSAERPEGSISTLTIQRTEQRDSAMYRCASSFFREGRAGELFFGEGSRLTVL.

The chain couples TRBV4-1 to TRBJ2-7; the TCRdb D gene call, TRBD1, has no DNA to confirm it. This CDR3 comprises 15 residues. Germline loops: CDR1 MGHRA, CDR2 YSYEKL. CDR3 sequence: CASSHTTGQSYEQYF.

The gene calls are TRBV6-5 and TRBJ1-5. CDR1 MNHEY and CDR2 SVGAGI come from the germline V gene. This CDR3 is built from 15 residues. The CDR3 loop is CASSYSGSGNQPQHF.

The chain carries TRBV20-1 and TRBJ2-5; TCRdb's D gene call, TRBD1, goes unchecked for lack of DNA. Germline CDR1 and CDR2: DFQATT and SNEGSKA (reference sequence). There are 14 residues in the CDR3. CDR3 sequence: CSAARRGPQETQYF.

The chain carries TRBV7-2 and TRBJ2-2; TCRdb selects TRBD1, and the lack of DNA leaves this call unchecked. This CDR3 has 16 residues. Germline CDR1 reads SGHTA; CDR2 reads FQGNSA. The CDR3 sequence: CASSLGGAALSGELFF.

This chain's CDR3 is CATSEAGGNNEQFF. V usage is TRBV24-1 and J usage is TRBJ2-1; TCRdb's D call of TRBD2 is untestable without DNA. Germline V gene sequence: CDR1 KGHDR, CDR2 SFDVKD. This CDR3 is built from 14 residues.

This chain links TRBV27 with TRBJ2-2; TCRdb lists TRBD1, though no DNA is available to test this call. The germline V gene encodes CDR1 MNHEY and CDR2 SMNVEV (reference sequence). The length of the CDR3 is 15 residues. The CDR3 is CASSLSGGAPGELFF.

This rearrangement joins TRBV30 to TRBJ2-3; the TCRdb D gene call, TRBD2, has no DNA to confirm it. This CDR3 spans 15 amino acids. Germline CDR1 GTSNPN, CDR2 SVGIG (reference sequence). The CDR3 reads CACQGEQGPTDTQYF.

The chain couples TRBV5-1 to TRBJ2-3. The germline gives CDR1 SGHRS, CDR2 YFSETQ. The CDR3 is 11 residues long. The CDR3 region is CASSLDRGQYF.

The V call is TRBV20-1, the J call TRBJ2-3; without DNA, the TCRdb call of TRBD1 cannot be checked. The CDR3 consists of 13 residues. Germline CDR1 DFQATT, CDR2 SNEGSKA (reference sequence). The CDR3 here is CSGAGAGTDTQYF.

The chain uses TRBV3-1 and TRBJ2-2; the D call of TRBD1 rests on TCRdb alone, since no DNA is present to check it. Per the germline V gene, CDR1 is LGHDT and CDR2 is YNNKEL (reference sequence). The CDR3 extends over 16 amino acids. CDR3 loop: CASSRRQGIYPGELFF.

V and J are TRBV28 and TRBJ1-1. The CDR3 is 14 residues long. CDR1 is MDHEN, CDR2 SYDVKM, per germline. The CDR3: CASSQGGSGTEAFF. Looking up the rest from reference TRBV28 and TRBJ1-1 gives the full variable domain: DVKVTQSSRYLVKRTGEKVFLECVQDMDHENMFWYRQDPGLGLRLIYFSYDVKMKEKGDIPEGYSVSREKKERFSLILESASTNQTSMYLCASSQGGSGTEAFFGQGTRLTVV.

The J gene is TRBJ1-1, the V gene TRBV28; TCRdb reports TRBD1, a call that lacks DNA to check it against. CDR3 length: 15 residues. Germline V gives CDR1 MDHEN, CDR2 SYDVKM. This CDR3 is CASSLRGTVNTEAFF.

The chain employs TRBV5-1 and TRBJ2-7. CDR3 length: 15 amino acids. Germline CDR1 SGHRS, CDR2 YFSETQ. This CDR3 reads CASSLELATSYKQYF.

The chain is built from TRBV20-1 and TRBJ2-3; the D call from TCRdb, TRBD1, cannot be confirmed without DNA. The germline V gene has CDR1 DFQATT and CDR2 SNEGSKA (reference sequence). The CDR3 has 13 amino acids. CDR3: CSARKTGTDTQYF.

The chain uses TRBV13 and TRBJ1-4; as DNA is missing, the TRBD1 call by TCRdb cannot be tested. Per the germline V gene, CDR1 is PRHDT and CDR2 is FYEKMQ (reference sequence). The length of the CDR3 is 14 residues. CDR3 sequence reads: CASNQGALNEKLFF.

This chain connects TRBV20-1 to TRBJ2-5; with no DNA, the TCRdb D assignment of TRBD2 cannot be verified. The CDR3 totals 14 residues. The V gene's germline CDR1 is DFQATT and CDR2 SNEGSKA (reference sequence). The CDR3 loop reads CSASSPAGWETQYF.

The gene calls are TRBV7-8 and TRBJ2-5; TCRdb gives TRBD2 as the D gene, but with no DNA this cannot be confirmed. CDR3 length: 17 amino acids. Germline CDR1 SGHVS, CDR2 FQNEAQ. CDR3 sequence reads: CASSLGGAGALQETQYF. The entire variable domain, with the rest obtained from reference TRBV7-8 and TRBJ2-5, is as follows: GAGVSQSPRYKVAKRGQDVALRCDPISGHVSLFWYQQALGQGPEFLTYFQNEAQLDKSGLPSDRFFAERPEGSVSTLKIQRTQQEDSAVYLCASSLGGAGALQETQYFGPGTRLLVL.

The gene calls are TRBV7-9 and TRBJ2-7. Germline V lookup: CDR1 SEHNR, CDR2 FQNEAQ (reference sequence). The length of the CDR3 is 13 residues. This chain's CDR3 is CASRSTASYEQYF.